This is a list of T cell receptor beta chains from one sample in a study of identical twins' blood T cells. TCRdb recomputed calls from the 5' RACE reads with MiXCR, one row per CDR3 protein. This repertoire shows roughly 340,000 distinct CDR3 sequences, over 25% found once; its top ten account for roughly 5.5%. Sequenced: PBMCs. The receptors stem from a woman aged 18-49 years in good health. The CDR3 runs from the conserved cysteine through the conserved F or W. Each record gives: V gene, CDR3 length, D gene, J gene, clone size, CDR3 DNA, CDR3 protein. The D gene is left open where the match is weak. The size field is filled for only some rows; it gives once, few, many or a size class.

TRBV7-6,16,TRBD1,TRBJ2-2,many,TGTGCCAGCAGCACCCTCGGACAGGGGAATACCGGGGAGCTGTTTTTT,CASSTLGQGNTGELFF
TRBV6-5,14,.,TRBJ1-6,.,TGTGCCAGCAGTCAAATCTCCTATAATTCACCCCTCCACTTT,CASSQISYNSPLHF
TRBV29-1,15,.,TRBJ2-3,few,TGCAGCGTTGGCCTAGCACAGACTAGCACAGATACGCAGTATTTT,CSVGLAQTSTDTQYF
TRBV7-9,13,.,TRBJ2-7,.,TGTGCCAGCAGCTTTTCCTGCGGCTACGAGCAGTACTTC,CASSFSCGYEQYF
TRBV29-1,13,.,TRBJ2-1,.,TGCAGCGTCCTGAAGCGGGTAGCAAATGAGCAGTTCTTC,CSVLKRVANEQFF
TRBV20-1,14,.,TRBJ1-3,once,TGCAGTGCTATTAGGGCGAGAGATGGAAACACCATATATTTT,CSAIRARDGNTIYF
TRBV6-2/TRBV6-3,16,.,TRBJ1-1,.,TGTGCCAGCAGTTACGCAGGGCACTTTGGCGACACTGAAGCTTTCTTT,CASSYAGHFGDTEAFF
TRBV20-1,13,.,TRBJ1-1,many,TGCAGTGCTAGCGATTTACAGGGTACTGAAGCTTTCTTT,CSASDLQGTEAFF
TRBV6-1,12,.,TRBJ2-7,few,TGTGCCAGCAGTGAACACGGGCCGTCGCAGTACTTC,CASSEHGPSQYF
TRBV12-5,11,.,TRBJ1-2,few,TGTGCTAGTGGTTTGCCGCTGGACTACACCTTC,CASGLPLDYTF
TRBV11-3,18,.,TRBJ2-3,.,TGTGCCAGCAGCTTAAGGTTCTCAGGTGCGGGCAGCACAGATACGCAGTATTTT,CASSLRFSGAGSTDTQYF
TRBV5-1,14,.,TRBJ1-1,once,TGCACCAGCTCCCAACCCCAGTTGAACACTGAAGCTTTCTTT,CTSSQPQLNTEAFF
TRBV20-1,14,.,TRBJ1-2,few,TGCAGTGCTACTGGACACCCTGATAACTATGGCTACACCTTC,CSATGHPDNYGYTF
TRBV29-1,11,.,TRBJ1-1,many,TGCAGCGTTCTTCTTCGGGGTGAAGCTTTCTTT,CSVLLRGEAFF
TRBV20-1,12,.,TRBJ1-1,few,TGCAGTGCGCGCCTTCCCCATTTTGAAGCTTTCTTT,CSARLPHFEAFF
TRBV29-1,13,.,TRBJ1-5,few,TGCAGCGTTGGGGACCACCTAAATCAGCCCCAGCATTTT,CSVGDHLNQPQHF
TRBV29-1,14,TRBD1,TRBJ1-4,.,TGCAGCGTTGGGGACAGGGAACATAATGAAAAACTGTTTTTT,CSVGDREHNEKLFF
TRBV29-1,12,TRBD2,TRBJ2-1,.,TGCAGCGTTGAATATTTCGGGGGGGAGCAGTTCTTC,CSVEYFGGEQFF
TRBV19,13,TRBD1,TRBJ1-5,.,TGTGCCAGCGCCGACAGGGACAATCAGCCCCAGCATTTT,CASADRDNQPQHF
TRBV20-1,14,.,TRBJ1-3,few,TGCAGTGCCACGGGCTCCCACTCTGGAAACACCATATATTTT,CSATGSHSGNTIYF
TRBV9,14,TRBD2,TRBJ2-3,few,TGTGCCAGCAGCCTAGCGGAGTACACAGATACGCAGTATTTT,CASSLAEYTDTQYF
TRBV27,15,TRBD1,TRBJ2-2,few,TGTGCCAGCAGTTCAGACAGGGTTGGCACCGGGGAGCTGTTTTTT,CASSSDRVGTGELFF
TRBV29-1,13,.,TRBJ1-1,.,TGCAGCGCCAGAAGGGGGGTTGGCACTGAAGCTTTCTTT,CSARRGVGTEAFF
TRBV6-6,15,.,TRBJ1-4,.,TGTGCCAGCAGTTACCCTGACACCGGTAATGAAAAACTGTTTTTT,CASSYPDTGNEKLFF
TRBV7-9,13,TRBD1,TRBJ1-1,.,TGTGCCAGCAGCTCGTACAGGGGGACTGGAGCTTTCTTT,CASSSYRGTGAFF
TRBV5-1,15,.,TRBJ1-3,many,TGCGCCAGCAGCATAGGACTCAGCTCTGGAAACACCATATATTTT,CASSIGLSSGNTIYF
TRBV29-1,13,.,TRBJ1-1,.,TGCAGCGTTGTCGGCGGGGGGACCCCTGAAGCTTTCTTT,CSVVGGGTPEAFF
TRBV10-1,14,.,TRBJ2-7,many,TGCGCCAGCAGTGAGTCAACGGGGCTGCAGGAGCAGTACTTC,CASSESTGLQEQYF
TRBV18,12,TRBD1,TRBJ1-2,.,TGTGCCACCCAGGGGGACGCGCATGGCTACACCTTC,CATQGDAHGYTF
TRBV20-1,15,.,TRBJ2-7,.,TGCAGTGCTAACCCCCGAAGCGGGCTCTCCTACGAGCAGTACTTC,CSANPRSGLSYEQYF
TRBV29-1,13,TRBD1,TRBJ1-4,.,TGCAGCGTCGGGGACAGGGTGGATGAAAAACTGTTTTTT,CSVGDRVDEKLFF
TRBV28,12,.,TRBJ1-6,.,TGTGCCGGCAGTTTAGTACCTAGTCCCTTCCACTTT,CAGSLVPSPFHF
TRBV14,13,.,TRBJ1-2,many,TGTGCCAGCAGCCAAGATCCCATCTATGGCTACACCTTC,CASSQDPIYGYTF
TRBV19,14,.,TRBJ2-7,.,TGTGCCAGTAGTATGGGCAGGTTCCTCTACGAGCAGTACTTC,CASSMGRFLYEQYF
TRBV7-2,13,.,TRBJ1-1,.,TGTGCCAGCAGCTTAGACTGGTCCACTGAAGCTTTCTTT,CASSLDWSTEAFF
TRBV3-1,13,.,TRBJ2-4,.,TGTGCCAGCAGCCAAGAGGGGGACTGGAATATGTACTTC,CASSQEGDWNMYF
TRBV20-1,12,.,TRBJ1-1,many,TGCAGTGCCAGGCCGTCGAACACTGAAGCTTTCTTT,CSARPSNTEAFF
TRBV18,18,TRBD1,TRBJ1-1,.,TGTGCCAGCTCACCACGTGGGACAGGGGGCACAATGAACACTGAAGCTTTCTTT,CASSPRGTGGTMNTEAFF
TRBV5-4,13,TRBD2,TRBJ2-3,.,TGTGCCAGCAGCAGAGCGGGGCCAGATACGCAGTATTTT,CASSRAGPDTQYF
TRBV20-1,15,.,TRBJ2-6,.,TGCAGTGCCACAAAAAGCAGCTCTGGGGCCAACGTCCTGACTTTC,CSATKSSSGANVLTF
TRBV7-4,15,TRBD1,TRBJ1-2,.,TGTGCCAGCAGCTTAAGGTCCGGACAGGAGAATGGCTACACCTTC,CASSLRSGQENGYTF
TRBV11-1,14,.,TRBJ1-1,few,TGTGCCAGCAGCTCCCCCAGCGGATTGACTGAAGCTTTCTTT,CASSSPSGLTEAFF
TRBV9,15,TRBD2,TRBJ2-7,few,TGTGCCAGCAGCCCGCCGGGACTAGCGATCCACGAGCAGTACTTC,CASSPPGLAIHEQYF
TRBV29-1,12,TRBD2,TRBJ2-7,.,TGCAGCGTCAGACCTAGCGGCTACGAGCAGTACTTC,CSVRPSGYEQYF
TRBV29-1,13,.,TRBJ1-2,.,TGCAGCGTTGACCCCGACGGCCACTATGGCTACACCTTC,CSVDPDGHYGYTF
TRBV7-9,16,.,TRBJ1-3,.,TGTGCCAGCATTGCTCCCCAGGCGTACTCTGGAAACACCATATATTTT,CASIAPQAYSGNTIYF
TRBV12-5,17,TRBD1,TRBJ1-5,few,TGTGCTAGTGGTTTGACCCGGACAGGGAACGGCAGTCAGCCCCAGCATTTT,CASGLTRTGNGSQPQHF
TRBV27,14,TRBD1,TRBJ2-1,.,TGTGCCAGCGGAACAGGGGGATACAACAATGAGCAGTTCTTC,CASGTGGYNNEQFF
TRBV5-1,17,.,TRBJ2-6,.,TGCGCCAGCAGCTTGTTCCCCGACCACTCTGGGGCCAACGTCCTGACTTTC,CASSLFPDHSGANVLTF
TRBV20-1,15,.,TRBJ2-5,.,TGCAGTGCTCCAACCCGGGGACTGATTGAAGAGACCCAGTACTTC,CSAPTRGLIEETQYF
TRBV7-7,14,.,TRBJ2-3,many,TGTGCTAGCAGCCCTCTGGGCAGCACAGATACGCAGTATTTT,CASSPLGSTDTQYF
TRBV5-1,13,.,TRBJ2-3,.,TGCGCCAGCAGCACGTCGGGCACAGATACGCAGTATTTT,CASSTSGTDTQYF
TRBV20-1,12,.,TRBJ1-1,.,TGCAGTGCTCCCTCGGGGGGGTCTGAAGCTTTCTTT,CSAPSGGSEAFF
TRBV12-3/TRBV12-4,17,TRBD1,TRBJ1-2,.,TGTGCCAGCAGTCCTGGAAGGGACAGGACGACCTCCCCAGGCCACACCTTC,CASSPGRDRTTSPGHTF
TRBV3-1,16,.,TRBJ1-1,.,TGTGCCAGCAGCCAAGAAGGTTCGAAGAGGAACACTGAAGCTTTCTTT,CASSQEGSKRNTEAFF